This T cell receptor beta chain was sequenced during a study of patients and donors after allogeneic stem cell transplantation. MiXCR, run by TCRdb on the RT-PCR reads, gives a single entry per CDR3 protein. The sample has about 210,000 distinct CDR3 sequences, around 40% seen once. Trimming removed 5 bases from V and 1 base from J, with 12 bases in between. The CDR3 length is 15 residues. Sample: blood, either unsorted or a sorted T cell fraction (not recorded which). This TCR came from a human donor who was either an allogeneic HSCT recipient or a stem cell or donor lymphocyte infusion donor (not recorded which). It is not recorded whose cells these are; they may come from a transplant donor. V usage is TRBV12-3 or TRBV12-4 and J usage is TRBJ2-1, with D uncertain. The CDR3 DNA reads as TGTGCCAGCAGTGCGGACGCCGCATCCTACAATGAGCAGTTCTTC. Amino acid sequence: CASSADAASYNEQFF.